The present T cell receptor beta chain was sequenced within a study of identical twins. Study-level findings and limits: Among out-of-frame alpha sequences shared by twins, low generation probability occurred in excess. Within beta out-of-frame sequences, the excess sharing observed between twins was weaker.

The V gene's germline CDR1 is KGHDR and CDR2 SFDVKD. This CDR3 is built from 14 residues. V lost 6 bases and J 2 bases, leaving 11 bases between the germline ends. This clonotype was observed a few times. Its matching antigen is unknown. TCRdb called the 5' RACE reads again in MiXCR, with one record for every CDR3 protein. The sample yields about 1.7 million distinct CDR3 sequences, more than 30% seen once. The chain joins TRBV24-1 to TRBJ2-3; D gene uncertain. This receptor was taken from a newborn girl in good health. The sequencing sample was made of cord blood. CDR3 in DNA: TGTGCCACCAGTCCGGAACGTTCCACAGATACGCAGTATTTT. As protein: CATSPERSTDTQYF.